This TCR beta chain derives from a study of blood T cell repertoires in COVID-19. Trimming took 2 bases from V and 6 from J; bases not matched to a gene: 4. The CDR3 covers 14 residues. Per germline, CDR1 MDHEN and CDR2 SYDVKM. Some clones are missing from TCRdb's copy, which holds only in-frame ones; the method was immunoSEQ multiplex PCR. This sample has about 140,000 clones, with approximately 87% found just once. The chain joins TRBV28 to TRBJ1-5, with 7 bases identical to TRBD1. The sequenced material came from peripheral blood. This receptor was obtained from a woman aged 40 to 50 with acute or convalescent COVID-19. CDR3 DNA: TGTGCCAGCAGTTTACGTAGGGGGCTTCAGCCCCAGCATTTT. Translation: CASSLRRGLQPQHF.